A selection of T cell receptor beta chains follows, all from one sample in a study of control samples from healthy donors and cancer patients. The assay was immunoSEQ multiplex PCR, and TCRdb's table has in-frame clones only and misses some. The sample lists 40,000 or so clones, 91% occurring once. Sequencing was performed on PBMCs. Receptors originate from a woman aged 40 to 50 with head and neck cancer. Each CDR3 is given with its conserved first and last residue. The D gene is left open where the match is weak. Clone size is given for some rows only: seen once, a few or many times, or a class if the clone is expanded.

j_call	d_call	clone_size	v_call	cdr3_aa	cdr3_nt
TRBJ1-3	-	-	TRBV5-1	CASSLSHSGNTIYF	TGCGCCAGCAGCTTGAGTCACTCTGGAAACACCATATATTTT
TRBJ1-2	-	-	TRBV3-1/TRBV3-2	CASSLSGGRGYGGYTF	TGTGCCAGCAGCCTTTCGGGTGGCAGGGGATATGGTGGCTACACCTTC
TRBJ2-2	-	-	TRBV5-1	CASSLGTASSGELFF	TGCGCCAGCAGCTTGGGGACAGCCAGTTCCGGGGAGCTGTTTTTT
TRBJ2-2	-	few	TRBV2	CASSDSSPGELFF	TGTGCCAGCAGTGATAGTAGCCCCGGGGAGCTGTTTTTT
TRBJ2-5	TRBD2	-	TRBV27	CASSLRTSGKQTQYF	TGTGCCAGCAGTTTAAGGACTAGCGGGAAGCAGACCCAGTACTTC
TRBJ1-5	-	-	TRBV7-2	CASSSSGVLRQPQHF	TGTGCCAGCAGCTCCTCAGGGGTCCTAAGGCAGCCCCAGCATTTT
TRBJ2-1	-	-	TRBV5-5	CASSLSAGLNNEQFF	TGTGCCAGCAGCTTGTCAGCGGGCCTCAACAATGAGCAGTTCTTC
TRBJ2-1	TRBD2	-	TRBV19	CASSIDSPGLAARNEQFF	TGTGCCAGTAGTATAGATTCCCCGGGACTAGCAGCTCGCAATGAGCAGTTCTTC
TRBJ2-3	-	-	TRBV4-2	CASSQKYTGTDTQYF	TGTGCCAGCAGCCAAAAATACACAGGGACAGATACGCAGTATTTT
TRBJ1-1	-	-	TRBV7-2	CASSFPGGALTEAFF	TGTGCCAGCAGCTTTCCTGGGGGGGCTCTAACTGAAGCTTTCTTT
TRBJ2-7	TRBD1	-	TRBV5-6	CASSRDRWGNYEQYF	TGTGCCAGCAGCCGGGACAGATGGGGGAACTACGAGCAGTACTTC
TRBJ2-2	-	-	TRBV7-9	CASSSGHNTGELFF	TGTGCCAGCAGCTCAGGACATAACACCGGGGAGCTGTTTTTT
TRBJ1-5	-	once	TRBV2	CAIKGVGRNQPQHF	TGTGCCATAAAGGGGGTAGGACGAAATCAGCCCCAGCATTTT